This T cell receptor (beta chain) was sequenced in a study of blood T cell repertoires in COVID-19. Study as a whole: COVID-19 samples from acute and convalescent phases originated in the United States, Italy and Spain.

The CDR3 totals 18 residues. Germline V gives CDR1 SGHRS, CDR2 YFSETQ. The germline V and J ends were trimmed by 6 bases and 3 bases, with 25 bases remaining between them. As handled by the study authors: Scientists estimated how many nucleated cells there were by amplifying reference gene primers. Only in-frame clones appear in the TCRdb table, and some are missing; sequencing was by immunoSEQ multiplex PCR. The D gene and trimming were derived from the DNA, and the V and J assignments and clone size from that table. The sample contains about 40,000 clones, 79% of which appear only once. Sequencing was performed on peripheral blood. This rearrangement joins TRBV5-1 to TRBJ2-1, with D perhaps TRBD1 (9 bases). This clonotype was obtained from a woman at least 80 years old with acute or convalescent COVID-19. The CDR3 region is CASTWTGDRLAGYNEQFF. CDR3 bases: TGCGCCAGCACATGGACAGGGGATAGGCTAGCGGGCTACAATGAGCAGTTCTTC.